The T cell receptor beta chain described here comes from a study of blood T cell repertoires in COVID-19. Study background: Both acute and convalescent COVID-19 samples were obtained from the United States, Italy and Spain. The analysed material was cDNA or gDNA that came from T cells, B-cell-depleted T cells, or PBMCs.

V lost 3 bases and J 6 bases, leaving 9 bases between the germline ends. The CDR3 is made up of 11 amino acids. Germline V gene sequence: CDR1 DFQATT, CDR2 SNEGSKA (reference sequence). The table came from immunoSEQ multiplex PCR; TCRdb's copy has only in-frame clones and leaves some out. The data show 150,000 to 200,000 clones, 60% to 80% seen once. The sequenced sample was peripheral blood. This TCR was sampled from a woman in her seventies with acute or convalescent COVID-19. This sequence joins TRBV20-1 and TRBJ2-7, with D possibly matching TRBD1 (5 bases). Written as DNA, the CDR3 is TGCAGTGCTAGTATCCAGGGCGAGCAGTACTTC. Its translation: CSASIQGEQYF.